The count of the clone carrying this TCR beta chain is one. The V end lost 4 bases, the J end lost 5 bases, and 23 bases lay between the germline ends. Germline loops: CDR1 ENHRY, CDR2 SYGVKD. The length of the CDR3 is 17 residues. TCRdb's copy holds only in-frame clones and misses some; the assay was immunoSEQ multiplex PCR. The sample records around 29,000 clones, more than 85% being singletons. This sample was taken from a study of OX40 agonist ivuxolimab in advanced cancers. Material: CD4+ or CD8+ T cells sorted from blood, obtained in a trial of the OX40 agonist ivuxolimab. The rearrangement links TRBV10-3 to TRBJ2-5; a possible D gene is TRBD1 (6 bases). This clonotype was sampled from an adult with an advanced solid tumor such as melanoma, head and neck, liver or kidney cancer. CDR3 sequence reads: CAISGTELFLGPETQYF. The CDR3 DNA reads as TGTGCCATCAGTGGGACAGAACTATTCCTGGGGCCCGAGACCCAGTACTTC.